The TCR beta chain described here comes from a study of shared clonotypes between healthy human individuals. Caucasian adults residing in Nashville, Tennessee made up all the donors. The CDR3 covers 13 residues. The germline V and J ends were trimmed by 7 bases and 0 bases, with 10 bases remaining between them. Germline CDR1 LGHNT, CDR2 FRNRAP. For every subset, genomic DNA was evenly distributed across several immunoSEQ plates. Assay: immunoSEQ multiplex PCR; the TCRdb copy retains only in-frame clones and omits some. The sample has millions of clones, about 95% seen once. The chain couples TRBV12-5 to TRBJ2-7, with D uncertain. The sample consisted of naive CD4+ T cells sorted from blood. Indicated subset: CD45RA+ positively selected. The clonotype originates from a man aged 18 to 35 in good health. The CDR3 DNA is TGTGCTAGTGTAGGGCCACTCTCCTACGAGCAGTACTTC. Translated, it gives CASVGPLSYEQYF.